This T cell receptor beta chain came from a study of shared clonotypes between healthy human individuals. The CDR3 loop spans 12 amino acids. The germline V and J ends were trimmed by 0 bases and 2 bases, with 5 bases remaining between them. Germline assignment: CDR1 GTSNPN and CDR2 SVGIG (reference sequence). General study findings and limits: Clonotype sharing among donors, it was expected, would be affected by sequencing depth. Represented diversity (both genetic and exposure-history) was limited by the small number of donors.

Repertoires were generated with immunoSEQ multiplex PCR, while TCRdb's copy carries only in-frame clones and drops some. The profile shows some 380,000 clones, roughly 96% of them singletons. Regarding this clone: Its matching antigen is unknown.

This clonotype was sampled from a man aged 30 to 45 in good health. Sequencing was performed on memory CD8+ T cells sorted from blood. Subset specified: CD45RO+ cells pooled with CCR7-negative TemRA cells. The rearrangement uses TRBV30 and TRBJ2-7, with D unclear. The CDR3 sequence is CAWSVDPYEQYF. The CDR3 bases are TGTGCCTGGAGTGTCGACCCCTACGAGCAGTACTTC. The entire variable domain, with the rest obtained from reference TRBV30 and TRBJ2-7, is as follows: SQTIHQWPATLVQPVGSPLSLECTVEGTSNPNLYWYRQAAGRGLQLLFYSVGIGQISSEVPQNLSASRPQDRQFILSSKKLLLSDSGFYLCAWSVDPYEQYFGPGTRLTVT.